The next 23 T cell receptor beta chains were all read from a single sample in a study of response to subunit inactivated influenza vaccine. TCRdb used MiXCR to reprocess the RT-PCR reads, holding one entry per CDR3 protein. The profile shows hundreds of thousands of distinct CDR3 sequences, approximately 12% of them singletons. The specimen comprised PBMCs from blood, sampled on the day of vaccination. The receptors here all came from a man between 50 and 59 years old who received an inactivated influenza vaccine.

This clonotype has a single count. The CDR3 here is CASSKQGSFYEQYF. DNA for the CDR3: TGTGCCAGTAGCAAGCAAGGATCTTTCTACGAGCAGTACTTC. The V call is TRBV14, the J call TRBJ2-7; no clear D gene. The CDR3 contains 14 residues. The germline V and J ends were trimmed by 9 bases and 3 bases, with 18 bases remaining between them. Germline values: CDR1 SGHDN, CDR2 FVKESK.

This clonotype came up many times. V usage is TRBV12-3 or TRBV12-4 and J usage is TRBJ1-1, with D possibly matching TRBD1 (6 bases). The CDR3 is 17 residues long. V dropped 3 bases and J dropped 0 bases, with 17 bases sitting between them. CDR3 loop: CASSFRGQSSMNTEAFF. CDR3 DNA: TGTGCCAGCAGTTTCCGGGGGCAGAGTAGCATGAACACTGAAGCTTTCTTT.

This clonotype appeared many times. V usage is TRBV29-1 and J usage is TRBJ1-5; a possible D gene is TRBD1 (6 bases). The germline CDR1 and CDR2 sequences are SQVTM and ANQGSEA. CDR3 size: 13 residues. Trimming took 5 bases from V and 4 from J, leaving 12 bases between them. As DNA, the CDR3 is TGCAGCGTTTCTCCAGGGGCTAATCAGCCCCAGCATTTT. Translation gives CSVSPGANQPQHF.

This clonotype was observed a few times. The CDR3 DNA reads as TGTGCCATCACAATAGCGGGAGGCTACGAGCAGTACTTC. As protein: CAITIAGGYEQYF. V gene TRBV10-3 combines with J gene TRBJ2-7; 10 bases are a match to TRBD2. J lost 3 bases, V lost 7 bases, and 3 bases had no gene match. The germline CDR1 and CDR2 sequences are ENHRY and SYGVKD. This CDR3 region has 13 residues.

The chain carries TRBV12-3 or TRBV12-4 and TRBJ2-1; D uncertain. The CDR3 has 13 residues. The V end was cut by 6 bases, the J end by 4 bases, with 10 bases between. This CDR3 reads CASRNQEYNEQFF. CDR3 coding DNA: TGTGCCAGCAGGAACCAGGAATACAATGAGCAGTTCTTC.

The chain couples TRBV3-1 to TRBJ1-1, with a weak D call TRBD1 (5 bases). The CDR3 contains 14 residues. Germline V gene data show CDR1 as LGHDT and CDR2 as YNNKEL (reference sequence). The V end lost 4 bases, the J end lost 5 bases, and 14 bases lay between the germline ends. The CDR3 reads CASSRDVGRTEAFF. The DNA of the CDR3 is TGTGCCAGCAGCCGGGACGTAGGAAGGACTGAAGCTTTCTTT.

The rearrangement links TRBV15 to TRBJ2-1; 10 nucleotides align to TRBD2. The V gene's germline CDR1 is LNHNV and CDR2 YYDKDF (reference sequence). This CDR3 is built from 16 residues. The V gene end was trimmed by 3 bases and the J gene end by 6 bases; junction bases not matched to a gene: 8. The CDR3 sequence: CATSRSLLAGSNEQFF. The CDR3 DNA is TGTGCCACCAGCAGGTCCTTACTAGCGGGAAGCAATGAGCAGTTCTTC.

This chain uses TRBV4-2 with TRBJ2-7, with TRBD2 matching 12 bases. Trimming at V came to 4 bases and at J to 5 bases, leaving 3 bases not matched to a gene. Germline V gives CDR1 LGHNA, CDR2 YNFKEQ. The length of the CDR3 is 14 residues. CDR3 amino acids: CASSPSGRAHEQYF. CDR3 nucleotide sequence: TGTGCCAGCAGCCCTAGCGGGAGGGCCCACGAGCAGTACTTC.

The chain joins TRBV9 to TRBJ1-6, with 8 positions matching TRBD1. This CDR3 contains 17 residues. J lost 0 bases, V lost 3 bases, and 5 bases had no gene match. Germline-derived CDR1 and CDR2 are SGDLS and YYNGEE. The CDR3 coding sequence is TGTGCCAGCAGCGAGGGACAGGTGAGCTCCTATAATTCACCCCTCCACTTT. This sequence encodes CASSEGQVSSYNSPLHF.

This chain joins TRBV12-3 or TRBV12-4 and TRBJ2-7, with D perhaps given as TRBD1 or TRBD2 (6 bases each). The CDR3 totals 13 residues. V was shortened by 1 base and J by 7 bases, with 11 bases between the two germline ends. This chain's CDR3 is CASSLGGAREQYF. As DNA, the CDR3 is TGTGCCAGCAGTTTAGGGGGGGCCCGAGAGCAGTACTTC.

This clonotype showed up just a few times. A read error may explain this, as a much larger clone is one base away. The rearrangement links TRBV12-3 or TRBV12-4 to TRBJ2-7, with 9 positions matching TRBD1. The CDR3 extends over 12 amino acids. The V and J ends lost 6 bases and 5 bases, in that order; junction bases with no gene match: 2. The CDR3 sequence: CASRGTGHEQYF. The DNA of the CDR3 is TGTGCCAGCAGAGGGACAGGGCACGAGCAGTACTTC.

This rearrangement joins TRBV3-1 to TRBJ2-1, with TRBD1 as a possible D gene (5 bases). Trimming shortened V by 4 bases and J by 15 bases, and 16 bases separated the two germline ends. The germline CDR1 and CDR2 sequences are LGHDT and YNNKEL (reference sequence). The CDR3 runs to 12 residues. The CDR3 DNA is TGTGCCAGCAGCCTAGGACAAGGCCTTCCGTTCTTC. It specifies CASSLGQGLPFF.

This clonotype was recorded at least ten times. V usage is TRBV12-3 or TRBV12-4 and J usage is TRBJ1-2; possibly TRBD1 for D (5 bases). This CDR3 has 13 amino acids. The V gene lost 6 bases and the J gene lost 7 bases, with 15 bases spanning the gap. The CDR3 protein is CASSYNRDAGYTF. In DNA, the CDR3 is TGTGCCAGCAGCTACAACCGGGACGCTGGCTACACCTTC.

J is TRBJ2-2 and V is TRBV6-1; 7 bases are a match to TRBD1. The CDR3 consists of 17 residues. The V and J ends lost 6 bases and 1 base, in that order; junction bases with no gene match: 11. The V gene's germline CDR1 is MNHNS and CDR2 SASEGT. CDR3 residues: CASRSLPGQMNTGELFF. The DNA for the CDR3 is TGTGCCAGCAGATCATTACCGGGACAGATGAACACCGGGGAGCTGTTTTTT.

The rearrangement links TRBV12-5 to TRBJ1-1; a weak D match, TRBD1 (6 bases). The CDR3 is 14 amino acids. With 4 bases removed from V and 0 bases from J, the gap between germline ends came to 9 bases. Germline CDR1 and CDR2: LGHNT and FRNRAP. The CDR3 spells CASGSEGVNTEAFF. The CDR3 bases are TGTGCTAGTGGTTCTGAGGGGGTGAACACTGAAGCTTTCTTT. Full variable domain (remainder filled in from reference TRBV12-5 and TRBJ1-1): DARVTQTPRHKVTEMGQEVTMRCQPILGHNTVFWYRQTMMQGLELLAYFRNRAPLDDSGMPKDRFSAEMPDATLATLKIQPSEPRDSAVYFCASGSEGVNTEAFFGQGTRLTVV.

This clonotype came up a few times. This chain connects TRBV5-1 to TRBJ2-5; tentative D call: TRBD2 (5 bases). Germline values: CDR1 SGHRS, CDR2 YFSETQ. This CDR3 has 14 amino acids. The V end was cut by 5 bases, the J end by 3 bases, with 14 bases between. The CDR3 bases are TGCGCCAGCAGTTCCCACGACGGGGAAGAGACCCAGTACTTC. Encoded protein: CASSSHDGEETQYF.

This clonotype was picked up a small number of times. The chain is built from TRBV6-2 or TRBV6-3 and TRBJ2-6, with 9 bases fitting TRBD1. Germline V gene data show CDR1 as MNHEY and CDR2 as SVGEGT. This CDR3 is 21 amino acids long. J lost 1 base, V lost 2 bases, and 15 bases had no gene match. The CDR3 DNA follows: TGTGCCAGCAGTTACACGCCGGACAACGACAGGGGGAGGTCTGGGGCCAACGTCCTGACTTTC. Translating it yields CASSYTPDNDRGRSGANVLTF.

This clonotype was observed a few times. This chain links TRBV12-3 or TRBV12-4 with TRBJ2-3; no reliable D call. Trimming pared 5 bases from V and 2 bases from J, leaving 11 bases between. This CDR3 is 14 amino acids long. CDR3 residues: CASSPRHDTDTQYF. The CDR3 nucleotides read TGTGCCAGCAGTCCCAGACACGACACAGATACGCAGTATTTT.

This rearrangement joins TRBV28 to TRBJ2-1; possible D gene TRBD2, 6 bases. Germline CDR1 and CDR2: MDHEN and SYDVKM. Trimming took 4 bases from V and 3 from J, leaving 19 bases between them. This CDR3 is 17 amino acids long. CDR3: CASSSYSTGGDYNEQFF. The CDR3, as DNA: TGTGCCAGCAGTTCATATTCGACTGGCGGGGACTACAATGAGCAGTTCTTC. Full variable domain (rest looked up from reference TRBV28 and TRBJ2-1): DVKVTQSSRYLVKRTGEKVFLECVQDMDHENMFWYRQDPGLGLRLIYFSYDVKMKEKGDIPEGYSVSREKKERFSLILESASTNQTSMYLCASSSYSTGGDYNEQFFGPGTRLTVL.

This rearrangement joins TRBV3-1 to TRBJ1-4, with a possible D match to TRBD1 (5 bases). This CDR3 region has 17 residues. The ends were cut back, 2 bases at V and 2 bases at J, with 15 bases in the middle. Per the germline V gene, CDR1 is LGHDT and CDR2 is YNNKEL (reference sequence). The CDR3 loop reads CASSQRGAALTNEKLFF. The CDR3 DNA sequence: TGTGCCAGCAGCCAAAGGGGAGCGGCGCTGACTAATGAAAAACTGTTTTTT.

The chain is built from TRBV15 and TRBJ1-1; D is undetermined. CDR1 is LNHNV, CDR2 YYDKDF, per germline (reference sequence). The CDR3 is 12 amino acids. Trimming removed 5 bases from V and 7 bases from J, with 11 bases in between. The CDR3 protein is CATSRQKNEAFF. The CDR3 DNA is TGTGCCACCAGCCGTCAAAAAAATGAAGCTTTCTTT. The full variable domain, with the rest looked up from reference TRBV15 and TRBJ1-1, is DAMVIQNPRYQVTQFGKPVTLSCSQTLNHNVMYWYQQKSSQAPKLLFHYYDKDFNNEADTPDNFQSRRPNTSFCFLDIRSPGLGDTAMYLCATSRQKNEAFFGQGTRLTVV.

V usage is TRBV20-1 and J usage is TRBJ2-1, with 15 positions matching TRBD2. The CDR3 loop spans 17 amino acids. With V trimmed by 3 bases and J by 6 bases, 9 bases remained unmatched. Germline loops: CDR1 DFQATT, CDR2 SNEGSKA (reference sequence). The CDR3 loop is CSARAGTSGRLVNEQFF. For the CDR3, the DNA is TGCAGTGCTAGGGCCGGGACTAGCGGGAGGTTGGTCAATGAGCAGTTCTTC.

The gene calls are TRBV7-3 and TRBJ1-6; D gene ambiguous. Deletions cut 2 bases from V and 7 bases from J, with 6 bases between. Looked up from germline, CDR1 is SGHTA and CDR2 is FQGTGA. CDR3 length: 13 amino acids. The DNA for the CDR3 is TGTGCCAGCAGCTTAGGCAGCAATTCACCCCTCCACTTT. This gives the protein CASSLGSNSPLHF.